This T cell receptor beta chain comes out of a study of T cell responses to AZD1222 COVID-19 vaccine. The CDR3 is 14 amino acids. V lost 8 bases, J lost 1 base, and 4 bases stayed unmatched. The germline V gene encodes CDR1 MDHEN and CDR2 SYDVKM. Some clones are missing from TCRdb's copy, which holds only in-frame ones; the method was immunoSEQ multiplex PCR. This table holds under 60,000 clones, 84% found once. This chain links TRBV28 with TRBJ2-3; 9 bases match TRBD2. The specimen comprised peripheral blood, sampled on day 0 of AZD1222 vaccination. The clonotype was recovered from an adult in good health. The CDR3 nucleotides read TGTGCCAGCCGGACTAGCGAAGGCACAGATACGCAGTATTTT. Protein sequence: CASRTSEGTDTQYF.